The clone carrying this TCR beta chain showed up just a few times. Within the sample, other DNA sequences also encode this same CDR3. Produced via immunoSEQ multiplex PCR; TCRdb's table is partial and in-frame only. The table shows millions of clones, with 93% occurring only once. This sample stems from a study of shared clonotypes between healthy human individuals. The CDR3 loop spans 14 amino acids. The V gene lost 1 base and the J gene lost 0 bases, with 4 bases spanning the gap. Germline values: CDR1 SEHNR, CDR2 FQNEAQ (reference sequence). This clonotype was obtained from a man younger than 35 in good health. Some clones in this sample may be carry-over from other donors' samples. The V call is TRBV7-9, the J call TRBJ1-3; no clear D. Sequenced material: naive CD4+ T cells from PBMCs. The subset here: CD45RA+ positively selected. CDR3 loop: CASSLGISGNTIYF. The DNA of the CDR3 is TGTGCCAGCAGCTTAGGCATCTCTGGAAACACCATATATTTT. Together with reference TRBV7-9 and TRBJ1-3, the CDR3 gives the full variable domain: DTGVSQNPRHKITKRGQNVTFRCDPISEHNRLYWYRQTLGQGPEFLTYFQNEAQLEKSRLLSDRFSAERPKGSFSTLEIQRTEQGDSAMYLCASSLGISGNTIYFGEGSWLTVV.